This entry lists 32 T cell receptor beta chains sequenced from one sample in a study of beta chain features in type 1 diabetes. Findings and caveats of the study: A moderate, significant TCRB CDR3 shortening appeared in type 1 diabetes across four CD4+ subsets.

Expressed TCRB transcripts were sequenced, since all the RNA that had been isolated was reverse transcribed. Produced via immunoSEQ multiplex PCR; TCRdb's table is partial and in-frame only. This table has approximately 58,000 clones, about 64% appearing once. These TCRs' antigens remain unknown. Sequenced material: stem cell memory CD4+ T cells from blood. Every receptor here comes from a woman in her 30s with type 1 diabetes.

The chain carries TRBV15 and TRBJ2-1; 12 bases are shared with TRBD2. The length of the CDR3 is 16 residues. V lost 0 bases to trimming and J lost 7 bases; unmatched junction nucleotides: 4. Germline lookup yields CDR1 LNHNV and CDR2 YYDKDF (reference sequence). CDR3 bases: TGTGCCACCAGCAGAGAAGGAACTAGCGGGAGGAATGAGCAGTTCTTC. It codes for CATSREGTSGRNEQFF. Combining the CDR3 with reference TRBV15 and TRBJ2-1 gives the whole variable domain DAMVIQNPRYQVTQFGKPVTLSCSQTLNHNVMYWYQQKSSQAPKLLFHYYDKDFNNEADTPDNFQSRRPNTSFCFLDIRSPGLGDTAMYLCATSREGTSGRNEQFFGPGTRLTVL.

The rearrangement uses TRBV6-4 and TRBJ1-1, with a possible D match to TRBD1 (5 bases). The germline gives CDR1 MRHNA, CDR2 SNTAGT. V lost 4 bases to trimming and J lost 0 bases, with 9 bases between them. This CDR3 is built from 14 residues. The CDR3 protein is CASSATVMNTEAFF. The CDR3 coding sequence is TGTGCCAGCAGTGCGACAGTCATGAACACTGAAGCTTTCTTT.

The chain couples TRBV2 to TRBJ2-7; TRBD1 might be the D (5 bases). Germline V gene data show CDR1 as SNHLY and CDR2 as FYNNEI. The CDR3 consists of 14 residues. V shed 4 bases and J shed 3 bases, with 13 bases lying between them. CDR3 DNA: TGTGCCAGCAGTGGGTACAGGAAACACTACGAGCAGTACTTC. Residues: CASSGYRKHYEQYF.

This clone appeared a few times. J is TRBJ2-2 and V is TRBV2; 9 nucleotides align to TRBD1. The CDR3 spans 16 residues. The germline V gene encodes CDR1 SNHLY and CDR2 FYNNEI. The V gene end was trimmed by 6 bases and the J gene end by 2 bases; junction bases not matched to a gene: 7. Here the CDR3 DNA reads TGTGCCAGCAGCACCGGGACAGGGCCAAACACCGGGGAGCTGTTTTTT. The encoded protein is CASSTGTGPNTGELFF.

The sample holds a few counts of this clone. CDR3 sequence: CASSQLWGRSYNEQFF. DNA for the CDR3: TGTGCCAGCAGCCAGCTTTGGGGCCGTTCCTACAATGAGCAGTTCTTC. The chain links TRBV11-3 to TRBJ2-1, with D perhaps TRBD1 (5 bases). The CDR3 length is 16 residues. With 5 bases removed from V and 1 base from J, the gap between germline ends came to 15 bases. The germline gives CDR1 SGHNT, CDR2 YENEEA.

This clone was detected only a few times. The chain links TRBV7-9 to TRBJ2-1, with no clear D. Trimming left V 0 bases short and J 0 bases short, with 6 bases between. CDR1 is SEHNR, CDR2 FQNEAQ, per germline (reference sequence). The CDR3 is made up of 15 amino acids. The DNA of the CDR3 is TGTGCCAGCAGCTTAGCAATTAGCTCCTACAATGAGCAGTTCTTC. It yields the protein CASSLAISSYNEQFF.

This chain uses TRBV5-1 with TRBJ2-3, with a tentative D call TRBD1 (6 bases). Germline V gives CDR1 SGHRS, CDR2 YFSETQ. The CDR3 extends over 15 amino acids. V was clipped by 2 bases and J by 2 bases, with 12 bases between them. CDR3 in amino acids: CASSLRDIATDTQYF. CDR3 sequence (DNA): TGCGCCAGCAGCTTACGGGACATAGCCACAGATACGCAGTATTTT.

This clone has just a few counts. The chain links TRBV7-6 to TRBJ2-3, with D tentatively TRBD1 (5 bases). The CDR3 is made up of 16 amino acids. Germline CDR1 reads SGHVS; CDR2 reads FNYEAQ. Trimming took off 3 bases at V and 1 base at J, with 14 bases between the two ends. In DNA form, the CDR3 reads TGTGCCAGCAGCTTCCTAGGGGCAAGGGGCACAGATACGCAGTATTTT. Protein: CASSFLGARGTDTQYF.

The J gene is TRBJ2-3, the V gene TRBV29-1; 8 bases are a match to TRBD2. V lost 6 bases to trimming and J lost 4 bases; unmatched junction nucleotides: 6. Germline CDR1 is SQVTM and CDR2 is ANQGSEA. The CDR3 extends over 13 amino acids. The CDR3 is CSVTSGPSDTQYF. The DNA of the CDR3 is TGCAGCGTAACTAGCGGTCCCTCAGATACGCAGTATTTT.

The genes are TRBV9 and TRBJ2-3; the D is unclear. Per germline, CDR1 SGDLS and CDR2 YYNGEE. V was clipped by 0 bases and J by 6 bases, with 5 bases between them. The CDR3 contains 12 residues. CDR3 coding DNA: TGTGCCAGCAGCGTAGCTGCGGATACGCAGTATTTT. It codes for CASSVAADTQYF.

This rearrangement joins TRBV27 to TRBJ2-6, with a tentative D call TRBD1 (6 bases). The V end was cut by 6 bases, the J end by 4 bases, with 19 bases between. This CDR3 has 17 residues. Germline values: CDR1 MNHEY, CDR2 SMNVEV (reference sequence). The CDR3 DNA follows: TGTGCCAGCAGACGAGACAGGAGCCCGACCGGGGCCAACGTCCTGACTTTC. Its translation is CASRRDRSPTGANVLTF.

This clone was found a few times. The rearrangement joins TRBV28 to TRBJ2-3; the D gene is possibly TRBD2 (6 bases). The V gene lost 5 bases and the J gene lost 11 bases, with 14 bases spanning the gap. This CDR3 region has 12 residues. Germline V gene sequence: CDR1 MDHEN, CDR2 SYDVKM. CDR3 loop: CASSGPGLGQYF. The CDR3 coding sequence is TGTGCCAGCAGTGGGCCGGGACTCGGGCAGTATTTT.

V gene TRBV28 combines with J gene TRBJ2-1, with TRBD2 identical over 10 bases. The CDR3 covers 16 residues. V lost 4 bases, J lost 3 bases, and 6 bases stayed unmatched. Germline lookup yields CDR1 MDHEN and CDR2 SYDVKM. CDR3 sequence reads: CASSSASGSGYNEQFF. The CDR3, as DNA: TGTGCCAGCAGTTCCGCTAGCGGGAGTGGCTACAATGAGCAGTTCTTC. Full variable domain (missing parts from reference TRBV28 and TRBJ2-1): DVKVTQSSRYLVKRTGEKVFLECVQDMDHENMFWYRQDPGLGLRLIYFSYDVKMKEKGDIPEGYSVSREKKERFSLILESASTNQTSMYLCASSSASGSGYNEQFFGPGTRLTVL.

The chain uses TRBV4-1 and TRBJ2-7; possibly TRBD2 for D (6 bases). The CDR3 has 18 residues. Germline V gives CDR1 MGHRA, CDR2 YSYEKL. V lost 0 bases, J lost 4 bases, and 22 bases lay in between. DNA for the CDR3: TGCGCCAGCAGCCAAGAAAAGAGAACGGGAGACAGTCAGTACGAGCAGTACTTC. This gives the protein CASSQEKRTGDSQYEQYF.

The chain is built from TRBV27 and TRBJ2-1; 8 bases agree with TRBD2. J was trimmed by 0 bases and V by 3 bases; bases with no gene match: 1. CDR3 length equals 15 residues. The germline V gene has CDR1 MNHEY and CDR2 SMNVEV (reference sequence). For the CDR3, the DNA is TGTGCCAGCAGTTTCAGCGGGAGCTCCTACAATGAGCAGTTCTTC. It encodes CASSFSGSSYNEQFF.

The DNA for the CDR3 is TGTGCCAGCGGGACAGGGGAAAAAGCTTTCTTT. This translates into CASGTGEKAFF. The chain employs TRBV2 and TRBJ1-1, with 10 bases that match TRBD1. The CDR3 loop spans 11 amino acids. The germline CDR1 and CDR2 sequences are SNHLY and FYNNEI. With 8 bases clipped from V and 9 bases from J, the junction kept 3 bases outside the gene matches.

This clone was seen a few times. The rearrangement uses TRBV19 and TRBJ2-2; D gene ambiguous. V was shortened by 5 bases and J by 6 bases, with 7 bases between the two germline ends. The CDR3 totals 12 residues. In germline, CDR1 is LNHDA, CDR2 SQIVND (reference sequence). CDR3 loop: CASSVLPGELFF. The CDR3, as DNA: TGTGCCAGTAGTGTCCTCCCCGGGGAGCTGTTTTTT.

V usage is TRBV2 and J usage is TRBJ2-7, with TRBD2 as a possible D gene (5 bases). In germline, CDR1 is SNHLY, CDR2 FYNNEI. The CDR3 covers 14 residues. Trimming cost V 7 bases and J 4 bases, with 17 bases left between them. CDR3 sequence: CASTTGIGNYEQYF. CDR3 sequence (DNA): TGTGCCAGCACCACGGGAATAGGGAATTACGAGCAGTACTTC. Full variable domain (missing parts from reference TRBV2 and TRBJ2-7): EPEVTQTPSHQVTQMGQEVILRCVPISNHLYFYWYRQILGQKVEFLVSFYNNEISEKSEIFDDQFSVERPDGSNFTLKIRSTKLEDSAMYFCASTTGIGNYEQYFGPGTRLTVT.

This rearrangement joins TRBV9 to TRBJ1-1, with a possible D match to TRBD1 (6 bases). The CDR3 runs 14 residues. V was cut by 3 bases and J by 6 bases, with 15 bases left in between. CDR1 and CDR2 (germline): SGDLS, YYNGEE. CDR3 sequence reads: CASSAGVGGPEAFF. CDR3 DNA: TGTGCCAGCAGCGCCGGGGTGGGGGGGCCTGAAGCTTTCTTT. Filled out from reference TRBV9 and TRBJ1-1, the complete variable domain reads DSGVTQTPKHLITATGQRVTLRCSPRSGDLSVYWYQQSLDQGLQFLIQYYNGEERAKGNILERFSAQQFPDLHSELNLSSLELGDSALYFCASSAGVGGPEAFFGQGTRLTVV.

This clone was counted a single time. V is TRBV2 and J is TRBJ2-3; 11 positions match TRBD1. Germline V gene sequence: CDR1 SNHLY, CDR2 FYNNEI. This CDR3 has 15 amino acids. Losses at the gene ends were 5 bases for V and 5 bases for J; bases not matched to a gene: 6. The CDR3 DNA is TGTGCCAGCAGTTTCCCGGGACAGGGGGTAGATACGCAGTATTTT. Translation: CASSFPGQGVDTQYF.

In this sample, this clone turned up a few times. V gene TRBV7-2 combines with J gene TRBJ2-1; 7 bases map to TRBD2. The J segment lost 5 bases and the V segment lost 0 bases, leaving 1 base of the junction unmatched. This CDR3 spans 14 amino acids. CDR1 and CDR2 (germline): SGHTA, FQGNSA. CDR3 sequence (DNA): TGTGCCAGCAGCTTAGCGGGACTAAACAATGAGCAGTTCTTC. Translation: CASSLAGLNNEQFF.

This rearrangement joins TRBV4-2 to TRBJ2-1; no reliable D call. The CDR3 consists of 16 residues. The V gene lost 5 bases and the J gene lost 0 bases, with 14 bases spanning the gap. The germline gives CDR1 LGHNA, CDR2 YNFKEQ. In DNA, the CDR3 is TGTGCCAGCAGCTGTAAGATACATTACTCCTACAATGAGCAGTTCTTC. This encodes CASSCKIHYSYNEQFF.

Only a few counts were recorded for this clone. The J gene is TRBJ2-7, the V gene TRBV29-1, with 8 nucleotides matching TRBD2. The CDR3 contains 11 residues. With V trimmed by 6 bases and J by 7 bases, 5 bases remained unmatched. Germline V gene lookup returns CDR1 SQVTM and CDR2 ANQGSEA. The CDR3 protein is CSVDPGGEQYF. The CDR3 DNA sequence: TGCAGCGTCGACCCGGGGGGGGAGCAGTACTTC.

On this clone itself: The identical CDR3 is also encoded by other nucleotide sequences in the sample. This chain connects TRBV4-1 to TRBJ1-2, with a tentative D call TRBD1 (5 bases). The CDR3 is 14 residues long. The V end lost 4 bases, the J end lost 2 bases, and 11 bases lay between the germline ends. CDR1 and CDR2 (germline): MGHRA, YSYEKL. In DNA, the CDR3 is TGCGCCAGCAGCCGGACGGGGGGGAACTATGGCTACACCTTC. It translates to CASSRTGGNYGYTF.

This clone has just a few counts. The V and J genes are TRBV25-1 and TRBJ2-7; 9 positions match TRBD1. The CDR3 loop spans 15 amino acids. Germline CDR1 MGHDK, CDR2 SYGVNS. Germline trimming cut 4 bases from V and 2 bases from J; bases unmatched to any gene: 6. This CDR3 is CASSAGTGFPYEQYF. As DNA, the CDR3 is TGTGCCAGCAGTGCTGGGACAGGGTTCCCCTACGAGCAGTACTTC.

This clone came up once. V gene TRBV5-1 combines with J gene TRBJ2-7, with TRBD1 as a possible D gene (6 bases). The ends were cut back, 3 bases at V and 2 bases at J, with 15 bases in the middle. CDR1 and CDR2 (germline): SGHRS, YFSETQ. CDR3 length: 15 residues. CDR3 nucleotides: TGCGCCAGCAGCTCACAGGGTGGGGGCCCCTACGAGCAGTACTTC. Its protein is CASSSQGGGPYEQYF.

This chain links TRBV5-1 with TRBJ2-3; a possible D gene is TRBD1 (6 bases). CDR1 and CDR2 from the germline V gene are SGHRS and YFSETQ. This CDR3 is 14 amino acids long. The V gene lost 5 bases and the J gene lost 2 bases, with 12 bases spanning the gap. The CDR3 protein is CASRKDSSTDTQYF. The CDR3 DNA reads TGCGCCAGCAGAAAGGACAGCTCCACAGATACGCAGTATTTT.

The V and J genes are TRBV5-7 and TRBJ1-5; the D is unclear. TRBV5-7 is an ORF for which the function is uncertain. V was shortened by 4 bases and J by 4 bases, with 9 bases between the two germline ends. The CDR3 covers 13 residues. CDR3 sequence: CASSPRGNQPQHF. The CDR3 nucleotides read TGTGCCAGCAGCCCACGGGGTAATCAGCCCCAGCATTTT.

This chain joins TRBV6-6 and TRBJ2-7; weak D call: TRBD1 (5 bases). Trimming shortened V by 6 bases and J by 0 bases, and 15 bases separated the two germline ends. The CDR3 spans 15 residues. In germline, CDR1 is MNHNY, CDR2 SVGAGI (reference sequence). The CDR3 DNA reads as TGTGCCAGCAGCCTAAGGGGCTCCAGCTCCTACGAGCAGTACTTC. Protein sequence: CASSLRGSSSYEQYF.

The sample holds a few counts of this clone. The CDR3 coding sequence is TGTGCCAGCAGCCGGGACAGGGTGGACAATGAGCAGTTCTTC. Protein product: CASSRDRVDNEQFF. This chain uses TRBV7-9 with TRBJ2-1; 9 nucleotides line up with TRBD1. After removal of 5 bases from V and 5 bases from J, the junction contained 4 bases not matched to a gene. This CDR3 is 14 amino acids long. In germline, CDR1 is SEHNR, CDR2 FQNEAQ (reference sequence). Based on the CDR3 plus reference TRBV7-9 and TRBJ2-1, the full variable domain is DTGVSQNPRHKITKRGQNVTFRCDPISEHNRLYWYRQTLGQGPEFLTYFQNEAQLEKSRLLSDRFSAERPKGSFSTLEIQRTEQGDSAMYLCASSRDRVDNEQFFGPGTRLTVL.

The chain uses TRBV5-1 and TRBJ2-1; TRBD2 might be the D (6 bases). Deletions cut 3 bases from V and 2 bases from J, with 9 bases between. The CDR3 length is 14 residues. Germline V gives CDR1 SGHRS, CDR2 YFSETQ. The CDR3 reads CASSWGEPYNEQFF. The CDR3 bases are TGCGCCAGCAGCTGGGGGGAACCCTACAATGAGCAGTTCTTC.

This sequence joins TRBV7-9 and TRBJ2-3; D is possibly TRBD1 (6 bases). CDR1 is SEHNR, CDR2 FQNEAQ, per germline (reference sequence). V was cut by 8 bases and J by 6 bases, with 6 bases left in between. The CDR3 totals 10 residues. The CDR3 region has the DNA TGTGCCAGCCAGGGGGATACGCAGTATTTT. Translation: CASQGDTQYF.